These 20 T cell receptor beta chains came from one sample sequenced in a study of blood T cells in healthy people across ages. Primed by a sample-barcoded 5' primer and a J-beta primer mix, a second PCR proceeded for about 7 to 11 cycles. TCRdb independently ran MiXCR on the 5' RACE reads; one entry per CDR3 protein. The table includes around 780,000 distinct CDR3 sequences, 20% to 30% detected once. These same data were also listed under a study on T cells of mothers and their children.

Sequencing was carried out using blood. Every receptor here comes from a boy younger than 18 in good health.

V and J are TRBV2 and TRBJ1-1; no clear D gene. V was shortened by 8 bases and J by 7 bases, with 11 bases between the two germline ends. The CDR3 length is 11 residues. CDR1 SNHLY and CDR2 FYNNEI come from the germline V gene. The CDR3 here is CASLGVGEAFF. CDR3 DNA: TGTGCCAGCCTCGGGGTTGGTGAAGCTTTCTTT. The full variable domain, its missing parts supplied by reference TRBV2 and TRBJ1-1, is EPEVTQTPSHQVTQMGQEVILRCVPISNHLYFYWYRQILGQKVEFLVSFYNNEISEKSEIFDDQFSVERPDGSNFTLKIRSTKLEDSAMYFCASLGVGEAFFGQGTRLTVV.

In this sample, this clonotype turned up a few times. The chain employs TRBV24-1 and TRBJ2-7; D is perhaps TRBD2 (5 bases). Between the trimmed V and J ends, which lost 9 bases and 7 bases, there was a span of 12 bases. CDR1 and CDR2 from the germline V gene are KGHDR and SFDVKD. This CDR3 has 11 residues. This CDR3 is CATGEFGEQYF. The DNA of the CDR3 is TGTGCCACCGGGGAGTTCGGGGAGCAGTACTTC.

The sample holds a few counts of this clonotype. The chain is built from TRBV2 and TRBJ2-3; D is perhaps TRBD2 (5 bases). There are 16 residues in the CDR3. Trimming stripped 6 bases from V and 0 bases from J, with 16 bases between. Germline assignment: CDR1 SNHLY and CDR2 FYNNEI. The CDR3 loop is CASRRGLRASTDTQYF. The CDR3 DNA follows: TGTGCCAGCAGAAGAGGGCTGCGGGCGAGCACAGATACGCAGTATTTT.

A few counts support this clonotype. The V gene is TRBV28, the J gene TRBJ2-5, with 13 positions matching TRBD2. The CDR3 loop spans 16 amino acids. CDR1 MDHEN and CDR2 SYDVKM come from the germline V gene. V shed 5 bases and J 4 bases; nucleotides not matched to a gene: 7. The CDR3 DNA follows: TGTGCCAGCAGTGACGGCACTAGCGGGGGGGCAGAGACCCAGTACTTC. It encodes CASSDGTSGGAETQYF. Drawing the rest from reference TRBV28 and TRBJ2-5, the complete variable domain is DVKVTQSSRYLVKRTGEKVFLECVQDMDHENMFWYRQDPGLGLRLIYFSYDVKMKEKGDIPEGYSVSREKKERFSLILESASTNQTSMYLCASSDGTSGGAETQYFGPGTRLLVL.

This clonotype was counted between two and nine times. V and J are TRBV6-6 and TRBJ1-3; D is perhaps TRBD1 (5 bases). The germline V gene encodes CDR1 MNHNY and CDR2 SVGAGI (reference sequence). V was pared by 5 bases and J by 4 bases, with 15 bases between. The CDR3 consists of 15 residues. The CDR3 nucleotides are TGTGCCAGCAGTCCCCTGACAGTCGGGGGAAACACCATATATTTT. Its protein product is CASSPLTVGGNTIYF.

This clonotype was counted a few times. This sequence joins TRBV4-1 and TRBJ1-6, with D uncertain. This CDR3 region has 15 residues. CDR1 and CDR2 from the germline V gene are MGHRA and YSYEKL. V was clipped by 1 base and J by 4 bases, with 8 bases between them. CDR3 nucleotides: TGCGCCAGCAGCCAAGTGGGAGGGTATAATTCACCCCTCCACTTT. It encodes CASSQVGGYNSPLHF.

V gene TRBV5-1 combines with J gene TRBJ2-1, with a tentative D call TRBD2 (6 bases). The CDR3 runs to 15 residues. CDR1 and CDR2 (germline): SGHRS, YFSETQ. Trimming pared 5 bases from V and 2 bases from J, leaving 14 bases between. The CDR3 DNA reads as TGCGCCAGCAGGCCCGGGGGTGTGACCTACAATGAGCAGTTCTTC. It codes for CASRPGGVTYNEQFF. Together with reference TRBV5-1 and TRBJ2-1, the CDR3 gives the full variable domain: KAGVTQTPRYLIKTRGQQVTLSCSPISGHRSVSWYQQTPGQGLQFLFEYFSETQRNKGNFPGRFSGRQFSNSRSEMNVSTLELGDSALYLCASRPGGVTYNEQFFGPGTRLTVL.

The chain links TRBV7-6 to TRBJ2-2, with 12 bases that match TRBD2. Germline lookup yields CDR1 SGHVS and CDR2 FNYEAQ. Unmatched junction bases numbered 9, after V lost 3 bases and J lost 1 base. This CDR3 region has 19 residues. CDR3 bases: TGTGCCAGCAGCTTTCCCCTAGCGGGGGGGCATCGGAACACCGGGGAGCTGTTTTTT. This gives the protein CASSFPLAGGHRNTGELFF. Complete variable domain (other parts from reference TRBV7-6 and TRBJ2-2): GAGVSQSPRYKVTKRGQDVALRCDPISGHVSLYWYRQALGQGPEFLTYFNYEAQQDKSGLPNDRFSAERPEGSISTLTIQRTEQRDSAMYRCASSFPLAGGHRNTGELFFGEGSRLTVL.

The CDR3 reads CASSRLAWSGPGEQETQYF. DNA of the CDR3: TGTGCCAGCAGTCGTCTCGCCTGGTCGGGCCCGGGGGAGCAAGAGACCCAGTACTTC. This chain joins TRBV28 and TRBJ2-5, with D possibly TRBD2 on 6 matching bases. Between the trimmed V and J ends, which lost 5 bases and 2 bases, there was a span of 27 bases. The CDR3 spans 19 residues. Germline V gives CDR1 MDHEN, CDR2 SYDVKM.

This clonotype was detected only once. V is TRBV12-3 or TRBV12-4 and J is TRBJ2-3; 8 bases align to TRBD1. V shed 1 base, J shed 3 bases, and the junction held 12 bases outside the gene matches. CDR3 size: 18 residues. For the CDR3, the DNA is TGTGCCAGCAGTTTAGGGACAGGGATCTATGTGAGAACAGATACGCAGTATTTT. Protein: CASSLGTGIYVRTDTQYF.

In its sample, this clonotype was seen a few times. The chain employs TRBV4-1 and TRBJ2-4; perhaps TRBD1 as D (6 bases). The ends were cut back, 3 bases at V and 0 bases at J, with 9 bases in the middle. Germline CDR1 MGHRA, CDR2 YSYEKL. The CDR3 is made up of 15 amino acids. The CDR3 DNA is TGCGCCAGCAGCCATTGGACAGTAGCCAAAAACATTCAGTACTTC. Its protein is CASSHWTVAKNIQYF.

The sample holds a few counts of this clonotype. This chain joins TRBV6-5 and TRBJ2-3; D gene ambiguous. The germline V and J ends were trimmed by 7 bases and 5 bases, with 10 bases remaining between them. CDR3 length: 12 amino acids. Germline V gene data show CDR1 as MNHEY and CDR2 as SVGAGI. DNA of the CDR3: TGTGCCAGCACCCGAAGTGGAGATACGCAGTATTTT. This sequence encodes CASTRSGDTQYF.

The V and J genes are TRBV10-3 and TRBJ2-5; D tentatively reads TRBD1 or TRBD2 (5 bases each). V was clipped by 6 bases and J by 2 bases, with 10 bases between them. Germline V lookup: CDR1 ENHRY, CDR2 SYGVKD. The CDR3 is made up of 13 amino acids. The CDR3 sequence: CAIRDEGQETQYF. As DNA, the CDR3 is TGTGCCATCAGGGACGAGGGGCAAGAGACCCAGTACTTC.

Worth noting for this clonotype: One end of the junction does not line up with germline, which may come from a read error. This chain joins TRBV29-1 and TRBJ2-1, with TRBD2 matching over 9 bases. Germline CDR1 is SQVTM and CDR2 is ANQGSEA. This CDR3 is built from 13 residues. CDR3 DNA sequence: TGCAGCGCTCTAGCGGGGCTAAACAATGGGCAGTTCTTC. This sequence encodes CSALAGLNNGQFF.

This clonotype has only a few counts. V and J are TRBV20-1 and TRBJ2-1; TRBD1 or TRBD2 may be the D gene (7 bases each). Trimming cost V 5 bases and J 6 bases, with 17 bases left between them. This CDR3 is built from 14 residues. Germline V lookup: CDR1 DFQATT, CDR2 SNEGSKA (reference sequence). The CDR3 reads CSAQGEGAFNEQFF. CDR3 DNA: TGCAGTGCTCAGGGGGAGGGGGCGTTCAATGAGCAGTTCTTC.

The J gene is TRBJ2-5, the V gene TRBV20-1, with a possible D match to TRBD1 (7 bases). The CDR3 is made up of 19 amino acids. Germline V gene lookup returns CDR1 DFQATT and CDR2 SNEGSKA (reference sequence). The V gene lost 2 bases and the J gene lost 3 bases, with 28 bases spanning the gap. CDR3 DNA sequence: TGCAGTGCTAGAAGCTACTTTTCTACGGACAGGACGGGGGAAGAGACCCAGTACTTC. It translates to CSARSYFSTDRTGEETQYF.

The rearrangement uses TRBV6-1 and TRBJ1-2; maybe TRBD1 (5 bases). This CDR3 has 14 amino acids. V gave up 3 bases and J gave up 4 bases, with 12 bases separating them. Germline V lookup: CDR1 MNHNS, CDR2 SASEGT. In DNA form, the CDR3 reads TGTGCCAGCAGTGACAAGGGGACGGTCTATGGCTACACCTTC. Protein sequence: CASSDKGTVYGYTF.

This clonotype has a handful of counts. One end of the junction varies from germline; a read error may be responsible. This chain connects TRBV7-9 to TRBJ1-4, with no clear D. CDR1 and CDR2 from the germline V gene are SEHNR and FQNEAQ (reference sequence). The CDR3 extends over 15 amino acids. CDR3 region: CASSLVEAANEKLFF. The CDR3 region has the DNA TGTGCCAGTAGCTTAGTGGAGGCCGCTAATGAAAAACTGTTTTTT. Combining the CDR3 with reference TRBV7-9 and TRBJ1-4 gives the whole variable domain DTGVSQNPRHKITKRGQNVTFRCDPISEHNRLYWYRQTLGQGPEFLTYFQNEAQLEKSRLLSDRFSAERPKGSFSTLEIQRTEQGDSAMYLCASSLVEAANEKLFFGSGTQLSVL.

This clonotype was seen only a few times. The rearrangement uses TRBV11-2 and TRBJ2-5; the match to TRBD1 covers 12 bases. Germline values: CDR1 SGHAT, CDR2 FQNNGV. CDR3 length equals 16 residues. The V gene end was trimmed by 3 bases and the J gene end by 6 bases; junction bases not matched to a gene: 8. CDR3 sequence (DNA): TGTGCCAGCAGCTTTCTCGGGACAGGGGGCGAGAAGACCCAGTACTTC. It encodes CASSFLGTGGEKTQYF.

In its sample, this clonotype was seen a few times. The chain links TRBV5-1 to TRBJ1-5; weak D call: TRBD1 (5 bases). Germline V gives CDR1 SGHRS, CDR2 YFSETQ. Trimming took off 0 bases at V and 2 bases at J, with 9 bases between the two ends. The CDR3 loop spans 15 amino acids. The CDR3 loop reads CASSLAGDRNQPQHF. The DNA of the CDR3 is TGCGCCAGCAGCTTGGCGGGGGATCGCAATCAGCCCCAGCATTTT. Looking up the rest from reference TRBV5-1 and TRBJ1-5 gives the full variable domain: KAGVTQTPRYLIKTRGQQVTLSCSPISGHRSVSWYQQTPGQGLQFLFEYFSETQRNKGNFPGRFSGRQFSNSRSEMNVSTLELGDSALYLCASSLAGDRNQPQHFGDGTRLSIL.